This T cell receptor beta chain originates from a study of blood T cell repertoires in COVID-19 (TCRdb year 2020). For the study in its entirety: Samples from collaborators originated in the United States, Italy and Spain and spanned both the acute and convalescent phases of COVID-19. The prospective study material was composed of cDNA or gDNA derived from T cells, B-cell-depleted T cells, or PBMCs. Deeply sampled blood TCRbeta repertoires from subjects exposed to, actively infected with, or recovered from COVID-19 were included in the dataset. The repertoires were released in a freely available public database meant as a resource for research on the immune response to SARS-CoV-2. Samples were obtained from the ongoing ImmuneRACE study (first 160 participants) and from 1,254 subjects provided by 6 global collaborators. Sample metadata almost always included a de-identified subject ID, COVID-19 status, age in years and sex. HLA class I and class II types, where available, came from metadata supplied by the sample provider rather than from assay-based typing. What the work shows at the level of the full study, not this receptor alone: The amount of clinical and demographic metadata varied by source and participant and was provided uncurated.

As concerns this clone: No antigen is known for it. The record has no base qualities; no much larger clone is one base away.

Taken from the germline V gene, the CDR1 and CDR2 loops are SGHRS and YFSETQ. The CDR3 goes from the cysteine to the phenylalanine over 14 residues. Only CDR3 DNA remains: 42 bases, in frame from the first base. Trimming costs V 0 bases and J 2 bases, and their ends lie 8 bases apart. The collaborating institutions used their own protocols to collect whole blood in K2EDTA tubes. For TCRbeta analysis, collaborators shipped samples in one of three forms: frozen whole blood, isolated PBMCs, or DNA extracted from either of those sample types. TCRbeta CDR3 regions were amplified from genomic DNA using the immunoSEQ Assay, a bias-controlled multiplex PCR. Under the source paper's analysis protocol: The number of nucleated cells in each sample was estimated from the amplification of reference gene primers within the assay. Sequence reads were collapsed and filtered to measure the absolute abundance of every unique TCRbeta CDR3 rearrangement. For each sample, productive Simpson clonality was calculated as the square root of Simpson's diversity index across productive rearrangements. The table was pulled from immuneACCESS by TCRdb, which kept in-frame rearrangements only. Such tables lose some clones; where checked, under half of the loss comes from unresolved V genes, and the rest has no known cause. The V and J calls and clone size were taken over from that table, and D and trimming were inferred from the DNA. Recorded for this sample are 100,000 or so clones; 81% of them occurred a single time. The top ten hold 30% to 45% of the sample.

The sequence derives from an elderly man with acute or convalescent COVID-19. This chain is built from TRBV5-1 and TRBJ2-5; no confident D gene assignment can be made. Material: peripheral blood. The CDR3 reads CASSLDQYQETQYF. The DNA sequence reads TGCGCCAGCAGCTTGGATCAGTATCAAGAGACCCAGTACTTC. Here the CDR3 is joined to the reference TRBV5-1 and TRBJ2-5 genes, and the full variable domain is: KAGVTQTPRYLIKTRGQQVTLSCSPISGHRSVSWYQQTPGQGLQFLFEYFSETQRNKGNFPGRFSGRQFSNSRSEMNVSTLELGDSALYLCASSLDQYQETQYFGPGTRLLVL.